Listed below are T cell receptor beta chains from one sample, sequenced in a study of human T cells and chemical hapten exposure. TCRdb redid the calling of the RACE reads with MiXCR, one entry per CDR3 protein. The repertoire holds 190,000 or so distinct CDR3 sequences, around 25% seen once, with 2% to 2.5% in the top ten. The specimen comprised whole blood, sampled in connection with sensitization to the hapten diphenylcyclopropenone (DPC). The source is a woman aged 40 to 50 with alopecia areata. Some clones in this sample may be carry-over from other donors' samples. CDR3s include the opening cysteine and the closing phenylalanine or tryptophan. The D gene is left open where the match is weak. Not all rows give a size; the values are once, few, many and, for expanded clones, a class.

v_gene	d_gene	len	j_gene	abundance	CDR3aa	CDR3nt
TRBV29-1	NA	12	TRBJ2-4	NA	CSVARESNIQYF	TGCAGCGTTGCCCGGGAGTCAAACATTCAGTACTTC
TRBV28	NA	17	TRBJ2-7	NA	CASSLNGIGRTSYEQYF	TGTGCCAGCAGTTTAAATGGGATCGGGCGGACCTCCTACGAGCAGTACTTC
TRBV7-9	TRBD1	17	TRBJ2-5	NA	CASSSFPGGRYQETQYF	TGTGCCAGCAGCTCATTCCCAGGGGGCCGGTACCAAGAGACCCAGTACTTC
TRBV20-1	NA	13	TRBJ2-7	few	CSAPPPSAYEQYF	TGCAGTGCTCCCCCGCCGTCCGCCTACGAGCAGTACTTC
TRBV11-2	NA	12	TRBJ1-1	few	CASSWTTIEAFF	TGTGCCAGCAGCTGGACAACCATTGAAGCTTTCTTT
TRBV4-1	NA	14	TRBJ1-2	NA	CASSLSPRRDGYTF	TGCGCCAGCAGCCTCTCCCCGCGCAGGGATGGCTACACCTTC
TRBV24-1	NA	15	TRBJ2-4	NA	CATSDPRLAPHIQYF	TGTGCCACCAGTGATCCTCGGTTGGCCCCGCACATTCAGTACTTC
TRBV12-3/TRBV12-4	NA	12	TRBJ1-1	few	CASSFLGGEAFF	TGTGCCAGCAGTTTTCTGGGGGGTGAAGCTTTCTTT
TRBV7-8	TRBD1	14	TRBJ1-6	NA	CASRMGTGHPPLHF	TGTGCCAGCCGAATGGGGACAGGCCATCCACCCCTCCACTTT
TRBV4-1	NA	16	TRBJ2-1	few	CASTKTLGASYNEQFF	TGCGCCAGCACTAAAACCCTAGGGGCGTCCTACAATGAGCAGTTCTTC
TRBV29-1	TRBD1	14	TRBJ2-1	many	CSVEDRVWDNEQFF	TGCAGCGTAGAGGACAGGGTATGGGACAATGAGCAGTTCTTC
TRBV4-3	TRBD1	16	TRBJ1-3	few	CASSQAATGAGNTIYF	TGCGCCAGCAGCCAAGCCGCGACAGGGGCTGGAAACACCATATATTTT
TRBV27	NA	13	TRBJ1-4	few	CATSRTTNEKLFF	TGTGCCACAAGCAGGACAACTAATGAAAAACTGTTTTTT
TRBV6-5	TRBD2	15	TRBJ2-7	once	CASSYSGLDPYEQYF	TGTGCCAGCAGTTACTCGGGACTAGACCCCTACGAGCAGTACTTC
TRBV6-6	NA	14	TRBJ1-6	few	CASSYGGADSPLHF	TGTGCCAGCAGTTATGGGGGGGCGGATTCACCCCTCCACTTT
TRBV20-1	NA	14	TRBJ1-5	NA	CSANPGDANQPQHF	TGCAGTGCTAATCCCGGGGACGCAAATCAGCCCCAGCATTTT
TRBV7-2	TRBD1	14	TRBJ1-1	few	CASSHGQGATEAFF	TGTGCCAGCAGCCACGGACAGGGGGCGACTGAAGCTTTCTTT
TRBV12-5	NA	13	TRBJ1-2	few	CASGLVPGGSYTF	TGTGCTAGTGGTTTGGTACCGGGAGGTAGCTACACCTTC
TRBV7-9	NA	13	TRBJ1-5	few	CASSTQARQPQHF	TGTGCCAGCAGCACACAAGCCCGTCAGCCCCAGCATTTT
TRBV21-1	NA	13	TRBJ2-7	NA	CARVGTRGLEQYF	TGTGCCAGGGTCGGGACTAGGGGGCTGGAGCAGTACTTC
TRBV5-6	NA	11	TRBJ2-5	few	CASSFRETQYF	TGTGCCAGCAGCTTTCGAGAGACCCAGTACTTC
TRBV6-5	NA	15	TRBJ1-6	NA	CASTKGGRANSPLHF	TGTGCCAGCACCAAAGGCGGGAGGGCAAATTCACCCCTCCACTTT
TRBV5-1	NA	17	TRBJ2-3	few	CASSLQGPRAGTDTQYF	TGCGCCAGCAGCTTACAGGGTCCAAGGGCGGGCACAGATACGCAGTATTTT
TRBV29-1	TRBD2	19	TRBJ2-1	NA	CSATALAGVISSSYNEQFF	TGCAGCGCCACCGCACTAGCGGGAGTTATCTCCAGCTCCTACAATGAGCAGTTCTTC
TRBV6-5	NA	15	TRBJ2-7	NA	CASSRLTGRRREQYF	TGTGCCAGCAGTCGCTTGACAGGGAGGCGGCGGGAGCAGTACTTC
TRBV7-9	NA	15	TRBJ2-5	NA	CASSLGTGRQETQYF	TGTGCCAGCAGCTTAGGTACAGGGAGACAAGAGACCCAGTACTTC
TRBV20-1	TRBD1	16	TRBJ2-7	once	CSAVGTGDRGSYEQYF	TGCAGTGCTGTGGGAACAGGGGACAGGGGTTCCTACGAGCAGTACTTC
TRBV28	NA	13	TRBJ2-7	NA	CASQKGLHYEQYF	TGTGCCAGCCAAAAAGGGCTCCACTACGAGCAGTACTTC
TRBV5-1	TRBD1	15	TRBJ2-7	NA	CASSFAGTGAYEQYF	TGCGCCAGCAGCTTCGCCGGGACAGGGGCCTACGAGCAGTACTTC
TRBV10-1	TRBD1	15	TRBJ2-2	few	CASGTGERLPGELFF	TGCGCCAGCGGGACAGGAGAGAGGCTTCCGGGGGAGCTGTTTTTT
TRBV7-3	NA	15	TRBJ2-4	NA	CASSLTAYGGGIQYF	TGTGCCAGCAGCTTAACGGCTTACGGGGGTGGCATTCAGTACTTC
TRBV20-1	NA	14	TRBJ1-6	few	CSARAIEGNSPLHF	TGCAGTGCTAGGGCCATTGAGGGGAATTCACCCCTCCACTTT
TRBV7-2	TRBD2	17	TRBJ2-1	NA	CASSLLLWTSAINEQFF	TGTGCCAGCAGCTTACTTTTATGGACTAGCGCAATCAATGAGCAGTTCTTC
TRBV3-2	NA	19	TRBJ2-7	NA	CASSSTKVGLAASLYEQYF	TGTGCCAGCAGCTCTACTAAAGTCGGACTAGCGGCTTCCCTCTACGAGCAGTACTTC
TRBV6-5	NA	15	TRBJ2-7	NA	CASSYSYRGGDEQYF	TGTGCCAGCAGTTACAGTTATCGGGGAGGCGACGAGCAGTACTTC
TRBV29-1	NA	15	TRBJ1-1	many	CSVEPHGRRDTEAFF	TGCAGCGTTGAACCCCATGGACGGCGGGACACTGAAGCTTTCTTT
TRBV6-2/TRBV6-3	NA	13	TRBJ2-7	few	CASSYHQRVTQYF	TGTGCCAGCAGTTACCATCAGCGGGTCACCCAGTACTTC
TRBV28	NA	15	TRBJ2-7	NA	CASSFDAKVTYEQYF	TGTGCCAGCAGTTTTGATGCTAAGGTAACCTACGAGCAGTACTTC
TRBV29-1	NA	13	TRBJ2-7	NA	CSAYETWTSEQYF	TGCAGCGCTTATGAGACCTGGACCTCCGAGCAGTACTTC
TRBV29-1	TRBD1	13	TRBJ1-2	NA	CSAGQGFNYGYTF	TGCAGCGCCGGACAGGGTTTCAACTATGGCTACACCTTC
TRBV18	NA	14	TRBJ1-6	NA	CASSPAAVDSPLHF	TGTGCCAGCTCCCCCGCCGCCGTGGATTCACCCCTCCACTTT
TRBV4-1	NA	13	TRBJ2-3	NA	CASSRLLADTQYF	TGCGCCAGCAGCCGTCTCCTAGCAGATACGCAGTATTTT
TRBV7-2	TRBD2	14	TRBJ2-3	once	CASRGGRARDTQYF	TGTGCCAGCAGGGGGGGGAGGGCCAGAGATACGCAGTATTTT
TRBV7-9	NA	11	TRBJ2-7	few	CASSLSNEQYF	TGTGCCAGCAGCTTATCCAACGAGCAGTACTTC
TRBV25-1	NA	14	TRBJ1-3	NA	CASSEEGFGNTIYF	TGTGCCAGCAGTGAGGAAGGGTTCGGAAACACCATATATTTT
TRBV9	TRBD2	15	TRBJ2-3	NA	CASSVIAGNTDTQYF	TGTGCCAGCAGCGTTATAGCGGGAAACACAGATACGCAGTATTTT
TRBV12-3/TRBV12-4	TRBD1	15	TRBJ1-6	NA	CASSPPGQGISPLHF	TGTGCCAGCAGCCCCCCGGGACAGGGGATTTCACCCCTCCACTTT
TRBV24-1	NA	14	TRBJ2-6	NA	CATSAGSGANVLTF	TGTGCCACCAGTGCTGGTTCTGGGGCCAACGTCCTGACTTTC
TRBV29-1	NA	14	TRBJ1-1	once	CSVDMPGAETEAFF	TGCAGCGTTGATATGCCGGGAGCGGAAACTGAAGCTTTCTTT
TRBV12-3/TRBV12-4	NA	15	TRBJ2-7	NA	CASSVHSGFSYEQYF	TGTGCCAGCAGTGTACATAGCGGTTTCTCCTACGAGCAGTACTTC
TRBV10-3	TRBD1	12	TRBJ2-1	NA	CAISGQGNEQFF	TGTGCCATCAGTGGACAGGGGAATGAGCAGTTCTTC
TRBV20-1	NA	12	TRBJ1-1	NA	CSARMGGVAAFF	TGCAGTGCTAGAATGGGGGGGGTCGCAGCTTTCTTT
TRBV28	NA	14	TRBJ1-4	few	CASMGGPPNEKLFF	TGTGCCAGCATGGGGGGCCCCCCTAATGAAAAACTGTTTTTT
TRBV7-2	TRBD1	15	TRBJ1-2	NA	CASSPSQGTLYGYTF	TGTGCCAGCAGCCCCTCACAGGGGACGCTCTATGGCTACACCTTC
TRBV5-6	NA	16	TRBJ2-7	once	CASSLLVGMSSYEQYF	TGTGCCAGCAGCCTATTGGTGGGGATGAGCTCCTACGAGCAGTACTTC